Below are 10 T cell receptor beta chains sequenced from a single sample in a study of T cell responses to AZD1222 COVID-19 vaccine (dated by TCRdb to the early 2020s). Receptor amplification or capture employed the immunoSEQ multiplex PCR assay. Imported from immuneACCESS, the table was reduced by TCRdb to in-frame sequences with V and J called. These copies leave out some clones; in studies compared against another copy, an unresolved V gene accounts for under half, and the cause of the remainder is not known. Counted in this sample were 200,000 or so clones; around 93% of them appeared once. 1% of the sample goes to the ten largest clones. Interpreted using the paper, the time point label stands for: about 28 days (+/-7) after the second vaccine dose. This specimen was peripheral blood, taken 28 days after the second AZD1222 dose. These receptors all stem from an adult who received the AZD1222 COVID-19 vaccine.

The gene calls are TRBV2 and TRBJ2-1; D is uncertain. V lost 0 bases and J lost 9, with 12 bases in between. The V gene's germline CDR1 is SNHLY and CDR2 FYNNEI. The CDR3 is 14 amino acids. The CDR3 protein is CASSEATDSGEQFF. CDR3 sequence (DNA): TGTGCCAGCAGTGAAGCGACTGATTCGGGTGAGCAGTTCTTC.

The chain links TRBV3-1 (or the pseudogene TRBV3-2) to TRBJ1-3; a weak D match, TRBD1 (5 bases). Germline CDR1 and CDR2: LGHDT and YNNKEL (reference sequence). Trimming cost V 4 bases and J 3 bases, with 7 bases left between them. The CDR3 contains 13 residues. This CDR3 reads CASSRDGGNTIYF. In nucleotides, the CDR3 is TGTGCCAGCAGCCGGGACGGTGGAAACACCATATATTTT.

This chain uses TRBV2 with TRBJ1-6; no clear D. Trimming took off 7 bases at V and 0 bases at J, with 19 bases between the two ends. The CDR3 loop spans 18 amino acids. Germline V gene sequence: CDR1 SNHLY, CDR2 FYNNEI. CDR3 in DNA: TGTGCCAGCACCCAATTGCCTCCGACGGGCTCCTATAATTCACCCCTCCACTTT. It yields the protein CASTQLPPTGSYNSPLHF.

The CDR3 loop is CASSTDRGFDTGELFF. The CDR3 DNA reads TGTGCCAGCAGCACAGACAGGGGATTTGACACCGGGGAGCTGTTTTTT. The chain combines TRBV5-6 with TRBJ2-2, with 8 bases lining up with TRBD1. The CDR3 totals 16 residues. The germline V gene encodes CDR1 SGHDT and CDR2 YYEEEE. J lost 3 bases, V lost 4 bases, and 8 bases had no gene match.

V usage is TRBV27 and J usage is TRBJ2-2, with 9 bases lining up with TRBD2. The germline CDR1 and CDR2 sequences are MNHEY and SMNVEV (reference sequence). V shed 2 bases, J shed 7 bases, and the junction held 11 bases outside the gene matches. The CDR3 has 17 residues. CDR3 in DNA: TGTGCCAGCAGTTTAAGGGCTAGCGGGGCTCGAGGCGGGGAGCTGTTTTTT. It is translated as CASSLRASGARGGELFF.

This clone was seen once. V usage is TRBV9 and J usage is TRBJ2-5; a possible D gene is TRBD2 (6 bases). V was shortened by 3 bases and J by 5 bases, with 11 bases between the two germline ends. The germline V gene has CDR1 SGDLS and CDR2 YYNGEE. The length of the CDR3 is 13 residues. The chain's CDR3 is CASSAGGVETQYF. The CDR3 bases are TGTGCCAGCAGCGCTGGAGGGGTGGAGACCCAGTACTTC.

This chain links TRBV7-9 with TRBJ1-1; D is uncertain. This CDR3 spans 13 amino acids. V was cut by 1 base and J by 4 bases, with 7 bases left in between. The germline V gene has CDR1 SEHNR and CDR2 FQNEAQ (reference sequence). This chain's CDR3 is CASSLDTSTEAFF. For the CDR3, the DNA is TGTGCCAGCAGCTTAGACACTTCCACTGAAGCTTTCTTT.

The gene calls are TRBV7-2 and TRBJ2-1; D remains unclear. This CDR3 region has 12 residues. Trimming cost V 0 bases and J 12 bases, with 9 bases left between them. CDR1 is SGHTA, CDR2 FQGNSA, per germline. The CDR3 is CASSLARKRQFF. In DNA form, the CDR3 reads TGTGCCAGCAGCTTAGCGAGGAAGAGGCAGTTCTTC.

This clone has just one count. This CDR3 is also generated by other DNA sequences in the sample. The genes are TRBV7-9 and TRBJ1-2; D not certain. V lost 5 bases and J lost 4, with 8 bases in between. This CDR3 is built from 12 residues. CDR1 and CDR2 from the germline V gene are SEHNR and FQNEAQ (reference sequence). Here the CDR3 DNA reads TGTGCCAGCAGCCTAGACGGCTATGGCTACACCTTC. Its protein product is CASSLDGYGYTF.

This chain links TRBV9 with TRBJ2-2, with 10 bases fitting TRBD2. This CDR3 is 15 amino acids long. Germline trimming cut 3 bases from V and 6 bases from J; bases unmatched to any gene: 5. Germline V gene data show CDR1 as SGDLS and CDR2 as YYNGEE. The CDR3 sequence: CASSAMGTSAGELFF. DNA for the CDR3: TGTGCCAGCAGCGCAATGGGGACTAGCGCCGGGGAGCTGTTTTTT.